Listed below are T cell receptor beta chains from one sample, sequenced in a study of identifying expanded T cells in peripheral blood. This table comes from immunoSEQ multiplex PCR, and its TCRdb copy is limited to in-frame clones, with some not included. The sample holds about 85,000 clones, 88% seen once. The sequencing input was blood. These receptors came from a person between 18 and 70 years old in good health. Both conserved end residues are part of each CDR3. Each record gives: V gene, clone size, J gene, D gene, CDR3 protein. The D gene is left open where the match is weak. Expanded clones are given a class, and other clones once, few, many or no size at all.

V: TRBV7-2; size: once; J: TRBJ2-5; D: TRBD2; CDR3: CASSLARSGRQGRQETQYF
V: TRBV28; size: .; J: TRBJ2-7; D: .; CDR3: CASRESLLYEQYF
V: TRBV5-4; size: .; J: TRBJ2-2; D: TRBD1; CDR3: CASSRPGQGNTGELFF
V: TRBV4-1; size: once; J: TRBJ2-1; D: TRBD2; CDR3: CASSQDRLAGEQFF
V: TRBV11-1; size: .; J: TRBJ1-1; D: .; CDR3: CASSPVGILGTEAFF
V: TRBV5-1; size: .; J: TRBJ1-2; D: TRBD1; CDR3: CASSLNRGNYGYTF
V: TRBV7-2; size: .; J: TRBJ1-5; D: .; CDR3: CASSLMFFGDQPQHF
V: TRBV6-5; size: .; J: TRBJ1-4; D: TRBD1; CDR3: CASSQGAQREKLFF
V: TRBV2; size: .; J: TRBJ1-1; D: .; CDR3: CASSVMNTEAFF
V: TRBV4-1; size: .; J: TRBJ2-5; D: .; CDR3: CASSRLGLTQETQYF
V: TRBV5-6; size: .; J: TRBJ1-6; D: .; CDR3: CASSLGPPGHSYNSPLHF
V: TRBV4-1; size: few; J: TRBJ2-3; D: .; CDR3: CASSQDRWSISTDTQYF
V: TRBV7-9; size: .; J: TRBJ1-4; D: TRBD1; CDR3: CASSWDRGPRKLFF
V: TRBV4-3; size: .; J: TRBJ2-7; D: TRBD1; CDR3: CASSQGQGAYEQYF
V: TRBV28; size: .; J: TRBJ1-2; D: .; CDR3: CASMSLAGIDAGPNYGYTF
V: TRBV6-1; size: .; J: TRBJ2-7; D: .; CDR3: CASNGHSRSYEQYF
V: TRBV19; size: .; J: TRBJ2-5; D: TRBD2; CDR3: CASSIVVAGDPRQETQYF
V: TRBV7-2; size: .; J: TRBJ1-2; D: TRBD1; CDR3: CASSQGDRGTPGYGYTF
V: TRBV15; size: .; J: TRBJ1-3; D: .; CDR3: CATSRDQQGNTIYF
V: TRBV7-9; size: .; J: TRBJ2-6; D: .; CDR3: CASSPGANVLTF
V: TRBV4-1; size: .; J: TRBJ2-5; D: .; CDR3: CASSQGTSGPWETQYF
V: TRBV7-2; size: .; J: TRBJ2-5; D: TRBD1; CDR3: CASSSGQGWETQYF
V: TRBV15; size: .; J: TRBJ2-1; D: TRBD2; CDR3: CATSRELAGKYNEQFF
V: TRBV7-4; size: .; J: TRBJ2-3; D: .; CDR3: CARTLRGPPTDTQYF
V: TRBV6-5; size: .; J: TRBJ1-4; D: .; CDR3: CASSYSRGTNEKLFF
V: TRBV30; size: few; J: TRBJ1-2; D: .; CDR3: CACVEGTSYGYTF
V: TRBV5-1; size: once; J: TRBJ2-7; D: .; CDR3: CASSLRTYEQYF
V: TRBV28; size: .; J: TRBJ2-7; D: .; CDR3: CASSLFSYEQYF
V: TRBV27; size: few; J: TRBJ1-6; D: .; CDR3: CASSPYSSGNSPLHF
V: TRBV7-2; size: .; J: TRBJ1-1; D: .; CDR3: CASSPGSLNTEAFF
V: TRBV27; size: .; J: TRBJ1-1; D: TRBD1; CDR3: CASSPRGGRTAEAFF
V: TRBV18; size: .; J: TRBJ2-7; D: .; CDR3: CASSPYQGGTGEQYF
V: TRBV19; size: .; J: TRBJ2-1; D: TRBD1; CDR3: CASSIDLDRAYNEQFF
V: TRBV7-6; size: .; J: TRBJ2-7; D: .; CDR3: CASSFGTSDYEQYF
V: TRBV5-6; size: .; J: TRBJ2-5; D: TRBD2; CDR3: CASSLARYLTSGQETQYF
V: TRBV30; size: .; J: TRBJ1-5; D: .; CDR3: CAWSVPPTQLPYRDKDNQPQHF
V: TRBV27; size: .; J: TRBJ1-6; D: TRBD1; CDR3: CASSLVQGSFSSPLHF
V: TRBV4-1; size: .; J: TRBJ2-7; D: TRBD1; CDR3: CASSQVGGRGPEQYF
V: TRBV19; size: .; J: TRBJ1-1; D: .; CDR3: CASSLWGAVSTEAFF
V: TRBV4-1; size: .; J: TRBJ1-1; D: .; CDR3: CASSPAGLGSTEAFF
V: TRBV27; size: once; J: TRBJ2-1; D: TRBD1; CDR3: CASSNRGREQFF
V: TRBV29-1; size: .; J: TRBJ2-6; D: .; CDR3: CSVREAAGANVLTF
V: TRBV7-9; size: .; J: TRBJ1-1; D: TRBD1; CDR3: CASSPRTGSAKEAFF
V: TRBV7-2; size: .; J: TRBJ2-7; D: .; CDR3: CASSSPDMSYEQYF
V: TRBV9; size: .; J: TRBJ2-5; D: TRBD1; CDR3: CASSVQGARETQYF
V: TRBV6-5; size: few; J: TRBJ1-2; D: .; CDR3: CASRPTYSYGYTF
V: TRBV5-1; size: .; J: TRBJ1-2; D: .; CDR3: CASSPDTGSNYGYTF
V: TRBV5-6; size: once; J: TRBJ1-1; D: .; CDR3: CASSLEGRGEAFF
V: TRBV7-8; size: .; J: TRBJ2-3; D: TRBD1; CDR3: CASSLWTGKADTQYF
V: TRBV7-8; size: .; J: TRBJ1-5; D: TRBD1; CDR3: CASSETGGLSNQPQHF
V: TRBV4-2; size: .; J: TRBJ2-3; D: TRBD1; CDR3: CASSQVRGTGGADTQYF
V: TRBV7-9; size: .; J: TRBJ1-1; D: .; CDR3: CASSLGELNTEAFF
V: TRBV10-3; size: .; J: TRBJ1-5; D: .; CDR3: CAISEVVNQPQHF
V: TRBV30; size: .; J: TRBJ2-7; D: TRBD1; CDR3: CAYAFGQGAHEQYF